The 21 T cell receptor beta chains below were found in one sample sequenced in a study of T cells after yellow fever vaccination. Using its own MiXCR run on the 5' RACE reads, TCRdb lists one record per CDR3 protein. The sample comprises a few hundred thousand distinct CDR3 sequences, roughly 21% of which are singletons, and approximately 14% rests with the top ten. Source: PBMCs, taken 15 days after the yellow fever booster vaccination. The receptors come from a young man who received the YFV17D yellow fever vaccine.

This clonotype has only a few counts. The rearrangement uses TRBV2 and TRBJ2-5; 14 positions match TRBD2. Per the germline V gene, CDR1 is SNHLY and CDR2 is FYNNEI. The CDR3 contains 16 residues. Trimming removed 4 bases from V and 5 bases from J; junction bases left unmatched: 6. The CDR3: CASSVGLAGGGETQYF. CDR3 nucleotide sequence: TGTGCCAGCAGTGTAGGACTAGCGGGAGGTGGGGAGACCCAGTACTTC.

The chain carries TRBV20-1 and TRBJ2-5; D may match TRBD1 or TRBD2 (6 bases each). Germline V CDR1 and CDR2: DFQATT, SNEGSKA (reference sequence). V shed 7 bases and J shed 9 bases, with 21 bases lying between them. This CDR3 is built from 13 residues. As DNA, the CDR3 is TGCAGTGTACGGGCGGAGGGGGGTTGGGCCCAGTACTTC. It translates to CSVRAEGGWAQYF.

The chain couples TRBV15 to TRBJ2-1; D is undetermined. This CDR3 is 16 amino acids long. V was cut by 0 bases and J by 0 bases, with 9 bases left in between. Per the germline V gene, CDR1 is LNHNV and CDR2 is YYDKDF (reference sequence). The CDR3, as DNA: TGTGCCACCAGCAGAGATATTCTAGGCTCCTACAATGAGCAGTTCTTC. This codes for CATSRDILGSYNEQFF. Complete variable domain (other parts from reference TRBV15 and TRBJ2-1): DAMVIQNPRYQVTQFGKPVTLSCSQTLNHNVMYWYQQKSSQAPKLLFHYYDKDFNNEADTPDNFQSRRPNTSFCFLDIRSPGLGDTAMYLCATSRDILGSYNEQFFGPGTRLTVL.

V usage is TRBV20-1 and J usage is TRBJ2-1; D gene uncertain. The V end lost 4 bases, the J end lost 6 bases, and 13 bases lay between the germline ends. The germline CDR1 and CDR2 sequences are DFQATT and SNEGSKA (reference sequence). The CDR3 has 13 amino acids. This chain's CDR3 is CSAISEGPNEQFF. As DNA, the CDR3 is TGCAGTGCTATCTCCGAAGGACCCAATGAGCAGTTCTTC.

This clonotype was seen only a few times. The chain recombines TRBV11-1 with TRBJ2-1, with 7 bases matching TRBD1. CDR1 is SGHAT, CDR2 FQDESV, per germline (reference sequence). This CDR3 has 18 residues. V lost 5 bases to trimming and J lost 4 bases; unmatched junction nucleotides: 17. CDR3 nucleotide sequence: TGTGCCAGCAGCCCTGTTCCGGGACAGAGCTATGGATACAATGAGCAGTTCTTC. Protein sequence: CASSPVPGQSYGYNEQFF. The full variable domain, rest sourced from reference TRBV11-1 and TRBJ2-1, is EAEVAQSPRYKITEKSQAVAFWCDPISGHATLYWYRQILGQGPELLVQFQDESVVDDSQLPKDRFSAERLKGVDSTLKIQPAELGDSAMYLCASSPVPGQSYGYNEQFFGPGTRLTVL.

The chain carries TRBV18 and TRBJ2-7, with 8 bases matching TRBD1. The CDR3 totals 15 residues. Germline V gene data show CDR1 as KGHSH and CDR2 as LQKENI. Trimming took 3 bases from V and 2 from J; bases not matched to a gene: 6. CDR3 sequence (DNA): TGTGCCAGCTCACCTAAACAGGGGGTTCCCTACGAGCAGTACTTC. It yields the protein CASSPKQGVPYEQYF.

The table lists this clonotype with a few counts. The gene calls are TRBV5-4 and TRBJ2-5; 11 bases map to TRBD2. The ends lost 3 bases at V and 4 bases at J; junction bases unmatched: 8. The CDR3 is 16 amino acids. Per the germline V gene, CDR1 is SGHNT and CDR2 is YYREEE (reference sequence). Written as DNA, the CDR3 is TGTGCCAGCAGCTCTCTAGCGGGAGGAGGAGGAGAGACCCAGTACTTC. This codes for CASSSLAGGGGETQYF.

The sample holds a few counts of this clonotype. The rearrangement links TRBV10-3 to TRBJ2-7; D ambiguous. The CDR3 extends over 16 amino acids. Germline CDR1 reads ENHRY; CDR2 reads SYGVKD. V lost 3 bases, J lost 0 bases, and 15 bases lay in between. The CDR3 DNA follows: TGTGCCATCAGTGATAATGACTTGGCTAGCTCCTACGAGCAGTACTTC. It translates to CAISDNDLASSYEQYF.

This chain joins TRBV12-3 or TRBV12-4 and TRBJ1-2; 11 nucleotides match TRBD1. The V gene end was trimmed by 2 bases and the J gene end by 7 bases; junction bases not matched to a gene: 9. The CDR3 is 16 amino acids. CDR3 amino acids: CASSLSGGQGAAGYTF. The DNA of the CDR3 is TGTGCCAGCAGTTTAAGCGGAGGACAGGGGGCGGCTGGCTACACCTTC.

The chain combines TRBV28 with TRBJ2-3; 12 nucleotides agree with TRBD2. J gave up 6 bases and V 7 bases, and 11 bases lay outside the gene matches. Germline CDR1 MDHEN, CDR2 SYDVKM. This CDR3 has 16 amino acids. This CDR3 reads CASTLGLAGGSDTQYF. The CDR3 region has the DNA TGTGCCAGCACCCTAGGGCTAGCGGGAGGGTCGGATACGCAGTATTTT.

CDR3 in amino acids: CASSSGLDVNKRNEQFF. The DNA for the CDR3 is TGTGCCAGCAGCTCGGGACTAGATGTCAATAAGAGGAATGAGCAGTTCTTC. The V call is TRBV7-2, the J call TRBJ2-1; 8 nucleotides match TRBD2. Germline V gives CDR1 SGHTA, CDR2 FQGNSA. Trimming at V came to 4 bases and at J to 7 bases, leaving 15 bases not matched to a gene. This CDR3 region has 17 residues.

The CDR3 nucleotides read TGTGCCAGCAGGGACAGGGCTGGCACCGGGGAGCTGTTTTTT. Protein product: CASRDRAGTGELFF. This chain links TRBV6-2 or TRBV6-3 with TRBJ2-2, with 8 bases matching TRBD1. CDR1 is MNHEY, CDR2 SVGEGT, per germline. V lost 6 bases to trimming and J lost 4 bases; unmatched junction nucleotides: 4. The CDR3 has 14 amino acids.

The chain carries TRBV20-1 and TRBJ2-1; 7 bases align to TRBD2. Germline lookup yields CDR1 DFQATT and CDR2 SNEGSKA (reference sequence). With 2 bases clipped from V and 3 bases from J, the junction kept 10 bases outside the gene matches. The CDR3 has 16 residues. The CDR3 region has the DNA TGCAGTGCTAGAAGAGGCCTAGCGGATGGCTACAATGAGCAGTTCTTC. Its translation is CSARRGLADGYNEQFF.

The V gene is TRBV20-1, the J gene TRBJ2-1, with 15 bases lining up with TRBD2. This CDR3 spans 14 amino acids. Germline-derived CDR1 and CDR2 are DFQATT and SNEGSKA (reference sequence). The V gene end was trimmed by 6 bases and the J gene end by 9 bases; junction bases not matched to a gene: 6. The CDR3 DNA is TGCAGTGCCACTTGGACTAGCGGGAGGGTTGAGCAGTTCTTC. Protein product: CSATWTSGRVEQFF.

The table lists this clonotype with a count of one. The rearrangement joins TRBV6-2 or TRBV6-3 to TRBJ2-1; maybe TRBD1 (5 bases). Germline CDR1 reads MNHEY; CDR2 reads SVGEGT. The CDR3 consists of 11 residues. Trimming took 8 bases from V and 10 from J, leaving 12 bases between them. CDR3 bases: TGTGCCAGCTTTTCTGGACAAGAGCAGTTCTTC. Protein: CASFSGQEQFF.

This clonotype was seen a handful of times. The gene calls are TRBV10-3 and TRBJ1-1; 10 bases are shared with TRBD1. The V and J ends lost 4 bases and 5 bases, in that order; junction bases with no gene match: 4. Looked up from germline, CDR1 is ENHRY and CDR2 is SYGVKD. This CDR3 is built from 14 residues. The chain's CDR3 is CAISGGQGRTEAFF. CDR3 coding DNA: TGTGCCATCAGTGGGGGACAGGGGAGGACTGAAGCTTTCTTT.

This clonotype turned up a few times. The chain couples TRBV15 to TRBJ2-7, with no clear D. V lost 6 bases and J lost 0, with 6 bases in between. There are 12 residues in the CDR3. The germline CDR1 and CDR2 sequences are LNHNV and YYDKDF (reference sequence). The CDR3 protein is CATRGSSYEQYF. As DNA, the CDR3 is TGTGCCACCAGGGGCAGCTCCTACGAGCAGTACTTC.

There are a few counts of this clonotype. The CDR3 loop is CASSLGPRKSSYEQYF. The DNA of the CDR3 is TGTGCCAGCAGCTTAGGACCCAGGAAGAGCTCCTACGAGCAGTACTTC. This rearrangement joins TRBV7-9 to TRBJ2-7; D ambiguous. The V end lost 1 base, the J end lost 0 bases, and 13 bases lay between the germline ends. The CDR3 totals 16 residues. Germline V CDR1 and CDR2: SEHNR, FQNEAQ (reference sequence). Drawing the rest from reference TRBV7-9 and TRBJ2-7, the complete variable domain is DTGVSQNPRHKITKRGQNVTFRCDPISEHNRLYWYRQTLGQGPEFLTYFQNEAQLEKSRLLSDRFSAERPKGSFSTLEIQRTEQGDSAMYLCASSLGPRKSSYEQYFGPGTRLTVT.

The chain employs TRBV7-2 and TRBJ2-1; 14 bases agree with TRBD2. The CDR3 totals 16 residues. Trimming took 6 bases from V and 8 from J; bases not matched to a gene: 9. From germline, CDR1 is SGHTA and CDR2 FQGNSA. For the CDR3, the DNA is TGTGCCAGCAGAAGGGTGGGGACTAGCGGGAGTTATGAGCAGTTCTTC. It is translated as CASRRVGTSGSYEQFF.

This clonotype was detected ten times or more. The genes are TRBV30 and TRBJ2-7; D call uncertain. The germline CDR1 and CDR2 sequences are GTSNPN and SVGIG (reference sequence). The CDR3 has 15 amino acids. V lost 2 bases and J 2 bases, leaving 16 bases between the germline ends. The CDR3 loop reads CAWSSRWERPYEQYF. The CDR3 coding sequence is TGTGCCTGGAGTTCCCGTTGGGAACGTCCCTACGAGCAGTACTTC.

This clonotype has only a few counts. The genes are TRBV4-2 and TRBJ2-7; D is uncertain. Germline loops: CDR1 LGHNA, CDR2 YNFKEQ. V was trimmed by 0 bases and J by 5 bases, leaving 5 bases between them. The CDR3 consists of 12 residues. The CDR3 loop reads CASSQESNEQYF. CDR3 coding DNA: TGTGCCAGCAGCCAAGAATCCAACGAGCAGTACTTC.